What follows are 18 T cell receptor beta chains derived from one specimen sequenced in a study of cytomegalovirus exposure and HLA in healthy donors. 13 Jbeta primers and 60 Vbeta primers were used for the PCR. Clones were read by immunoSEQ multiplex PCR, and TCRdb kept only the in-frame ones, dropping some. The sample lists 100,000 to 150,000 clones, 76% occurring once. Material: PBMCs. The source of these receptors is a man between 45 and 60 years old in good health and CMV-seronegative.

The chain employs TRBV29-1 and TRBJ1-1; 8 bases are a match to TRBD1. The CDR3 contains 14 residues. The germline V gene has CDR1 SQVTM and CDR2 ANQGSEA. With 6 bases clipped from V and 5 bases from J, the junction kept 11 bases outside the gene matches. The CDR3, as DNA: TGCAGCGTAAGAGGCACAGGGGGTGAGACTGAAGCTTTCTTT. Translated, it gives CSVRGTGGETEAFF. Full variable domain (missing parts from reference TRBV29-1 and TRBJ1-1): SAVISQKPSRDICQRGTSLTIQCQVDSQVTMMFWYRQQPGQSLTLIATANQGSEATYESGFVIDKFPISRPNLTFSTLTVSNMSPEDSSIYLCSVRGTGGETEAFFGQGTRLTVV.

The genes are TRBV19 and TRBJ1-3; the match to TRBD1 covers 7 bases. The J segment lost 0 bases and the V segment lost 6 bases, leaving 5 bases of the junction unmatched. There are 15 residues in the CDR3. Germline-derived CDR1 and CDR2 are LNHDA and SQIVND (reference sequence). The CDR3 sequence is CASRDRPSSGNTIYF. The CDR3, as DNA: TGTGCCAGTAGGGACAGGCCGAGCTCTGGAAACACCATATATTTT.

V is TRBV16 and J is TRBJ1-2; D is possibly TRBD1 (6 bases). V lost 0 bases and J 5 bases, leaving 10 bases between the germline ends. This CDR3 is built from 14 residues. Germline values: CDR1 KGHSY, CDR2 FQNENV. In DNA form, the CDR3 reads TGTGCCAGCAGCCAATCAGGGGGATCGTATGGCTACACCTTC. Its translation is CASSQSGGSYGYTF.

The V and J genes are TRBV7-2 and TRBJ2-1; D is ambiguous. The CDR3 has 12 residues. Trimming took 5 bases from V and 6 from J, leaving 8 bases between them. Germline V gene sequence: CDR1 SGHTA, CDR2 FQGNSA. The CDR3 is CASSPQRNEQFF. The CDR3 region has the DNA TGTGCCAGCAGCCCGCAGCGCAATGAGCAGTTCTTC.

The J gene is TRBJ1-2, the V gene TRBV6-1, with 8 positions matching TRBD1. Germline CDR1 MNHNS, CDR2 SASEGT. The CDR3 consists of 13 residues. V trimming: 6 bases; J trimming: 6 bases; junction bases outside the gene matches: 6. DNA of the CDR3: TGTGCCAGCAGGGGGACAGGAGGGAATGGCTACACCTTC. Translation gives CASRGTGGNGYTF.

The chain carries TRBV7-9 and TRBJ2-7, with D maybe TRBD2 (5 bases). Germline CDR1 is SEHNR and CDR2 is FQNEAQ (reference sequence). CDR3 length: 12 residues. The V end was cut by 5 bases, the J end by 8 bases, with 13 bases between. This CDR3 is CASSPGEQKQYF. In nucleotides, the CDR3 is TGTGCCAGCAGCCCCGGGGAGCAGAAGCAGTACTTC.

The chain's CDR3 is CASSSTGTGDYEQYV. Here the CDR3 DNA reads TGTGCCAGCAGTTCCACCGGGACAGGGGACTACGAGCAGTACGTC. This sequence joins TRBV6-5 and TRBJ2-7; 10 bases line up with TRBD1. From germline, CDR1 is MNHEY and CDR2 SVGAGI. CDR3 length equals 15 residues. The V gene end was trimmed by 4 bases and the J gene end by 3 bases; junction bases not matched to a gene: 6.

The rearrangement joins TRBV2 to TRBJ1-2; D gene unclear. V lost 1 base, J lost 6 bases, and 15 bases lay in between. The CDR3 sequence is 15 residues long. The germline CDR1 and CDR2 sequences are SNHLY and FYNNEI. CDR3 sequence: CASSEDPGEKDGYTF. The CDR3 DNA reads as TGTGCCAGCAGTGAAGACCCAGGTGAAAAAGATGGCTACACCTTC.

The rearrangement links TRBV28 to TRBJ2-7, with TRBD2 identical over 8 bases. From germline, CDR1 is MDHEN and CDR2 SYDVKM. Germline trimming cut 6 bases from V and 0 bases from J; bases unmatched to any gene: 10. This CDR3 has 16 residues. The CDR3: CASRAPGGKSSYEQYF. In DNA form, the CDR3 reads TGTGCCAGCAGGGCCCCGGGGGGGAAGAGCTCCTACGAGCAGTACTTC.

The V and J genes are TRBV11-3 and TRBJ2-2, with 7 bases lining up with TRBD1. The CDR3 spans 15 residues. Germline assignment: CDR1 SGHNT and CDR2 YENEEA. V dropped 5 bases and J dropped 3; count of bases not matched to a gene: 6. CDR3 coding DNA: TGTGCCAGCAGCACGACAGGGACGGACACCGGGGAGCTGTTTTTT. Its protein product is CASSTTGTDTGELFF.

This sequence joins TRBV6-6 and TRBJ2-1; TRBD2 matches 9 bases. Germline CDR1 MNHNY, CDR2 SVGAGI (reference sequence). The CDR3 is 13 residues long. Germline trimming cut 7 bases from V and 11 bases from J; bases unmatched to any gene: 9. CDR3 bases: TGTGCCAGCACCCGGGTCAGCGGGGGGAAGCAGTTCTTC. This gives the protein CASTRVSGGKQFF.

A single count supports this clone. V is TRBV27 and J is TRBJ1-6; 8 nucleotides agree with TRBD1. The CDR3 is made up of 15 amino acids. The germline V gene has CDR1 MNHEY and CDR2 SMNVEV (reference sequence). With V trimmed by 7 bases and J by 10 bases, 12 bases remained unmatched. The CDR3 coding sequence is TGTGCCAGCAATGACAGGGGAGTAGTAGGCTCACCCCTCCACTTT. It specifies CASNDRGVVGSPLHF.

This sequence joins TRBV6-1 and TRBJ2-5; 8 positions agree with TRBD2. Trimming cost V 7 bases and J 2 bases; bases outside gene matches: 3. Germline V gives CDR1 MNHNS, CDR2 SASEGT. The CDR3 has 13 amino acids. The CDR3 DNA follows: TGTGCCAGCAAAACTAGCGGACAAGAGACCCAGTACTTC. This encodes CASKTSGQETQYF.

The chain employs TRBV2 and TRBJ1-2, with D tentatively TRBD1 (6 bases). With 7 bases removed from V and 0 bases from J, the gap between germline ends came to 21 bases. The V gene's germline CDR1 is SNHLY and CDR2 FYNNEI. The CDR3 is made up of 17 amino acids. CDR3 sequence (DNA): TGTGCCAGCAATGGGCGGGGGACACTTACGCCTAACTATGGCTACACCTTC. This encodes CASNGRGTLTPNYGYTF.

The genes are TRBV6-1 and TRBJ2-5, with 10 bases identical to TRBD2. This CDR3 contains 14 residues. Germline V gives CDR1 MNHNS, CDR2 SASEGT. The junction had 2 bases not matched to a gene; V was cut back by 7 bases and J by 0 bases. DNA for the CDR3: TGTGCCAGCATAGCGGGGGGTTACCAAGAGACCCAGTACTTC. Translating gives CASIAGGYQETQYF.

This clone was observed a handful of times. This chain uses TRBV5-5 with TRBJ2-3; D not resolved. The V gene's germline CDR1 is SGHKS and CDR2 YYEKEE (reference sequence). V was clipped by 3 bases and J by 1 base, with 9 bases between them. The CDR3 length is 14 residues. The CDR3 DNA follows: TGTGCCAGCAGCTCCAAACACGGCACAGATACGCAGTATTTT. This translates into CASSSKHGTDTQYF.

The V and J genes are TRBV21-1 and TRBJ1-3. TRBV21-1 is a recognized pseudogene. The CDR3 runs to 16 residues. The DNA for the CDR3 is TGTGCCAGCAGCAAGCCCCCTTCCTACTCTGGAAACACCATATATTTT. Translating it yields CASSKPPSYSGNTIYF.

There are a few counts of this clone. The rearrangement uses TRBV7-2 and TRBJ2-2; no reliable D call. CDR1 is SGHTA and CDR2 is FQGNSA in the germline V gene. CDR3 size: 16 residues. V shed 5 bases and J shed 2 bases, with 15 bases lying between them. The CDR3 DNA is TGTGCCAGCAGCCAGGAAGATTATCGAAACACCGGGGAGCTGTTTTTT. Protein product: CASSQEDYRNTGELFF.